Listed below are T cell receptor beta chains from one sample, sequenced in a study of OX40 agonist ivuxolimab in advanced cancers. Using immunoSEQ multiplex PCR, the repertoire was profiled, and TCRdb retains in-frame clones only, with some absent. The sample consists of 69,000 or so clones, 85% of them appearing once. The sample consisted of CD4+ or CD8+ T cells sorted from blood, taken in a trial of the OX40 agonist ivuxolimab. The receptor source for this set is an adult with an advanced solid tumor such as melanoma, head and neck, liver or kidney cancer. The CDR3 runs from the conserved cysteine through the conserved F or W. The D gene is left open where the match is weak. Expanded clones are given a class, and other clones once, few, many or no size at all.

d_gene | j_gene | abundance | v_gene | CDR3nt | CDR3aa
NA | TRBJ2-5 | NA | TRBV11-2 | TGTGCCAGCAGCTTGGCAATCCAAGAGACCCAGTACTTC | CASSLAIQETQYF
TRBD1 | TRBJ1-1 | NA | TRBV7-3 | TGTGCCAGCAGCTGGGGACAGGGGAACACTGAAGCTTTCTTT | CASSWGQGNTEAFF
NA | TRBJ2-3 | NA | TRBV7-2 | TGTGCCAGCAGCCCAACATATAGTACGACAGATACGCAGTATTTT | CASSPTYSTTDTQYF
TRBD2 | TRBJ2-5 | NA | TRBV10-3 | TGTGCCATCAGTGACGGGACTAGCGGCGAAGAGACCCAGTACTTC | CAISDGTSGEETQYF
NA | TRBJ1-1 | NA | TRBV20-1 | TGCAGTCCCGGGGGAGTCACTGAAGCTTTCTTT | CSPGGVTEAFF
NA | TRBJ1-1 | NA | TRBV7-9 | TGTGCCAGCAGCCTGGGCAGGAACACTGAAGCTTTCTTT | CASSLGRNTEAFF
NA | TRBJ2-7 | few | TRBV7-8 | TGTGCCAGCAGCCCCACCCTCCCGCAGGTGCCACCCTACGAGCAGTACTTC | CASSPTLPQVPPYEQYF
NA | TRBJ1-6 | NA | TRBV19 | TGTGCCAGTACCCAGAGAGGGTCCTATAATTCACCCCTCCACTTT | CASTQRGSYNSPLHF
NA | TRBJ2-5 | NA | TRBV18 | TGTGCCAGCTCACCTTCCAGGGTTGGAGAGACCCAGTACTTC | CASSPSRVGETQYF
TRBD1 | TRBJ1-2 | NA | TRBV19 | TGTGCCAGTAGTGCAGAGACAGGGGCCTATGGCTACACCTTC | CASSAETGAYGYTF
TRBD1 | TRBJ2-2 | NA | TRBV9 | TGTGCCAGCAGCGTAGCTTCAGGGGGGAACACCGGGGAGCTGTTTTTT | CASSVASGGNTGELFF
NA | TRBJ2-7 | once | TRBV2 | TGTGCCAGTGGGCAGAACTTTTACGAGCAGTACTTC | CASGQNFYEQYF
TRBD2 | TRBJ2-3 | NA | TRBV29-1 | TGCAGCGTTGGCCCCAGCGGGAACCCAACAGATACGCAGTATTTT | CSVGPSGNPTDTQYF
TRBD2 | TRBJ2-1 | NA | TRBV19 | TGTGCCAGTAGTATTCTAGCGGGGTTGTACAATGAGCAGTTCTTC | CASSILAGLYNEQFF
TRBD1 | TRBJ1-2 | few | TRBV6-1 | TGTGCCAGCAGAAGACAGGGTGCAGGCTACACCTTC | CASRRQGAGYTF
NA | TRBJ1-2 | NA | TRBV29-1 | TGCAGCGTTCCACGTGACAGGCTTAACTATGGCTACACCTTC | CSVPRDRLNYGYTF
NA | TRBJ2-5 | few | TRBV5-1 | TGCGCCAGCAGCTTGACCCCAAAGGAGACCCAGTACTTC | CASSLTPKETQYF
NA | TRBJ2-3 | NA | TRBV7-3 | TGTGCCAGCAGCCCCTACGGGGAGACGCAGTATTTT | CASSPYGETQYF
NA | TRBJ2-5 | NA | TRBV7-2 | TGTGCCAGCAGCCCGGGACGCGCGGAAAAGACCCAGTACTTC | CASSPGRAEKTQYF
TRBD2 | TRBJ2-1 | once | TRBV5-1 | TGCGCCAGCAGCTTGGCGGGCGGGAGGAAAGACTCCTACAATGAGCAGTTCTTC | CASSLAGGRKDSYNEQFF
NA | TRBJ2-3 | NA | TRBV9 | TGTGCCAGCAGCCCCCATGGAGGCACAGATACGCAGTATTTT | CASSPHGGTDTQYF
NA | TRBJ1-5 | NA | TRBV6-1 | TGTGCCAGCAGTGAATCCGCCACCGGACGGGACCTTCAGCCCCAGCATTTT | CASSESATGRDLQPQHF
TRBD1 | TRBJ2-2 | NA | TRBV5-1 | TGCGCCAGCAGCTTCGTACCCCCGGGACAGGGGAACACCGGGGAGCTGTTTTTT | CASSFVPPGQGNTGELFF
TRBD1 | TRBJ1-6 | NA | TRBV28 | TGTGCCAGTCGGGACAGCTTCACTTCACCCCTCCACTTT | CASRDSFTSPLHF
NA | TRBJ1-4 | NA | TRBV5-6 | TGTGCCAGCAGCTTCGGGGCAACTAATGAAAAACTGTTTTTT | CASSFGATNEKLFF
NA | TRBJ2-3 | NA | TRBV7-2 | TGTGCCAGCAGCCCGCCCGGTGCGGGTTTCACAGATACGCAGTATTTT | CASSPPGAGFTDTQYF
TRBD1 | TRBJ2-3 | NA | TRBV6-1 | TGTGCCAGCAGTTTGGGACAGGGGAAAACAGATACGCAGTATTTT | CASSLGQGKTDTQYF
NA | TRBJ1-2 | NA | TRBV2 | TGTGCCAGCAGTGAACGGGACGTAGGTTCATATGGCTACACCTTC | CASSERDVGSYGYTF
TRBD1 | TRBJ2-7 | NA | TRBV11-2 | TGTGCCAGCAGCTTAGCCCCAGGGGGCGTAAACGAGCAGTACTTC | CASSLAPGGVNEQYF